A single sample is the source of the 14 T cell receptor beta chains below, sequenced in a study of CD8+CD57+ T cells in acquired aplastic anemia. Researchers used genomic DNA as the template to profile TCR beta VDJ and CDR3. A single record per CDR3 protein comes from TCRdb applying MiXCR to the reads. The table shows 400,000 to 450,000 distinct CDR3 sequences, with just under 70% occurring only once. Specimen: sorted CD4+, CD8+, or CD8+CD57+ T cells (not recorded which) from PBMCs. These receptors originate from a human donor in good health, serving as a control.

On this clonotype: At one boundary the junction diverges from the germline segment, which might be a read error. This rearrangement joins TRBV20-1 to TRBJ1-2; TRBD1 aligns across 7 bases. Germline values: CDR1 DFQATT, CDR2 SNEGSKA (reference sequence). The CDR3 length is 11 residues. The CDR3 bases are TGCAGCGCTAATGACAGGGCAGCCTTCACCTTC. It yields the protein CSANDRAAFTF.

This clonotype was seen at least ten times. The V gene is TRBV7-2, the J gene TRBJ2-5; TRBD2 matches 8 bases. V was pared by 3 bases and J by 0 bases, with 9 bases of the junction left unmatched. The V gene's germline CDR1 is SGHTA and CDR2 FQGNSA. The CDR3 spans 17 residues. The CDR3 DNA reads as TGTGCCAGCAGCTTGGGACGGGGGGGCCCCAACCAAGAGACCCAGTACTTC. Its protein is CASSLGRGGPNQETQYF.

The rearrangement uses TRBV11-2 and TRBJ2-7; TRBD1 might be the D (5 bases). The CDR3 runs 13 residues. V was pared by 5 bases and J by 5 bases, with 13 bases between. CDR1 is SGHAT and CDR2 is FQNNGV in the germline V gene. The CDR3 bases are TGTGCCAGCAGCCAGGCCAGGGCCGACGAGCAGTACTTC. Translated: CASSQARADEQYF.

The CDR3 is CASSLEAPLDYEQYF. The DNA for the CDR3 is TGTGCCAGCAGCTTAGAAGCACCGTTGGACTACGAGCAGTATTTT. The chain joins TRBV7-2 to TRBJ2-3; a weak D match, TRBD2 (6 bases). V was clipped by 1 base and J by 11 bases, with 19 bases between them. This CDR3 region has 15 residues. Germline V CDR1 and CDR2: SGHTA, FQGNSA.

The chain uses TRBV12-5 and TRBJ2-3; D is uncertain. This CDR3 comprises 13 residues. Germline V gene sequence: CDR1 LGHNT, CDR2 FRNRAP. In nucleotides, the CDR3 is TGTGCCAGCACCCGAGAATACACAGATACGCAGTATTTT. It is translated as CASTREYTDTQYF. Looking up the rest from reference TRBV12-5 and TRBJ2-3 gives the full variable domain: DARVTQTPRHKVTEMGQEVTMRCQPILGHNTVFWYRQTMMQGLELLAYFRNRAPLDDSGMPKDRFSAEMPDATLATLKIQPSEPRDSAVYFCASTREYTDTQYFGPGTRLTVL.

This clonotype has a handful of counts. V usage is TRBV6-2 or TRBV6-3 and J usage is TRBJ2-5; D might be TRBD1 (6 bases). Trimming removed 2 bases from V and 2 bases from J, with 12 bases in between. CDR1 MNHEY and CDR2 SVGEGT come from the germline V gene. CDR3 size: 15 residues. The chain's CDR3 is CASSYRDIKQETQYF. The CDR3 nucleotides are TGTGCCAGCAGTTACCGGGACATCAAACAAGAGACCCAGTACTTC.

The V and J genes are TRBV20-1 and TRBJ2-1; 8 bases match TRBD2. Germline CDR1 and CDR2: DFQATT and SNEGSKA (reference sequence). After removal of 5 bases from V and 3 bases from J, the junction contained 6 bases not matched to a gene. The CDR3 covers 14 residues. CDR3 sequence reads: CSASRGGVYNEQFF. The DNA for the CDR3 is TGCAGTGCTTCCCGGGGGGGCGTCTACAATGAGCAGTTCTTC.

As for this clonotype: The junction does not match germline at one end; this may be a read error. CDR3 loop: CASSLGRERPQHF. Here the CDR3 DNA reads TGTGCCAGCAGCTTAGGACGGGAAAGGCCCCAGCACTTT. This chain links TRBV7-2 with TRBJ2-1; D may be TRBD2 (5 bases). The germline CDR1 and CDR2 sequences are SGHTA and FQGNSA. The CDR3 sequence is 13 residues long.

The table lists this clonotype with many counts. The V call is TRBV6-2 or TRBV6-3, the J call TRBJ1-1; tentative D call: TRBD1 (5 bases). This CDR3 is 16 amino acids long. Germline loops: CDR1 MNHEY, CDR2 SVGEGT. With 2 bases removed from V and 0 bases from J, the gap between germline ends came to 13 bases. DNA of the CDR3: TGTGCCAGCAGTTACAACCCGGGGGGGATGAACACTGAAGCTTTCTTT. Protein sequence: CASSYNPGGMNTEAFF.

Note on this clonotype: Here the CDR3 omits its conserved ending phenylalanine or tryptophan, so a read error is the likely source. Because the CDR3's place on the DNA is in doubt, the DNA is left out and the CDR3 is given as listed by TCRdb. The CDR3 here is CASSLEGEPYTE. The gene calls are TRBV9 and TRBJ1-2; the table gives TRBD1 as D, unverified against the DNA. CDR1 is SGDLS and CDR2 is YYNGEE in the germline V gene. The CDR3 spans 12 residues, counting both ends.

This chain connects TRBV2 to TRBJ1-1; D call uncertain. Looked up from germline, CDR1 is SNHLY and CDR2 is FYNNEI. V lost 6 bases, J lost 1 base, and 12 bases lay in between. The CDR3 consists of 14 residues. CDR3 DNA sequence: TGTGCCAGCAGCCTAAGGGAGGGGAACACTGAAGCTTTCTTT. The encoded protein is CASSLREGNTEAFF.

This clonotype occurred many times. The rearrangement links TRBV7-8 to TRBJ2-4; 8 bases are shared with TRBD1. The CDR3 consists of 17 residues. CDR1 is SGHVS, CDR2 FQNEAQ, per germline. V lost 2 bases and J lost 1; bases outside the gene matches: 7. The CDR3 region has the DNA TGTGCCAGCAGCTTATCGACAGGGGCGGGGGCCAAAAACATTCAGTACTTC. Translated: CASSLSTGAGAKNIQYF.

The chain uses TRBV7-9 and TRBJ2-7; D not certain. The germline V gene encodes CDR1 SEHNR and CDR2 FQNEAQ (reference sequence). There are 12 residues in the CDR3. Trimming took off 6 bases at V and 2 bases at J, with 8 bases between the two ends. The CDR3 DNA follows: TGTGCCAGCAGGTCGCTAGCCTACGAGCAGTACTTC. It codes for CASRSLAYEQYF.

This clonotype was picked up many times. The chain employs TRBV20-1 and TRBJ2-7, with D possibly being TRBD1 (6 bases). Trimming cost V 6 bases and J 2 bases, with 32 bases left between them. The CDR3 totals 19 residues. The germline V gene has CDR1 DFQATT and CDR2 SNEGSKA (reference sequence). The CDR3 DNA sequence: TGCAGTGCCGGTCGTTCGCCCCTCCACAGGGTCGGTGGCACCTACGAGCAGTACTTC. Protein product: CSAGRSPLHRVGGTYEQYF.